The T cell receptor beta chain under discussion was sequenced for a study of regulatory T cells in long-lasting Graves disease. Findings and limits, study-wide: Among samples with persistent disease, TRBV28, TRBJ1-2 and TRBJ2-5 were favored.

Building the TCR beta libraries relied on iRepertoire HTBI primers, and CDR3 regions underwent Arm-PCR. TCRdb ran MiXCR on the multiplex PCR reads and lists one entry per CDR3 protein. The sample has roughly 420,000 distinct CDR3 sequences, 13% to 15% seen once; the top ten hold more than 15%. Documented time point: newly diagnosed GD, antithyroid drugs for less than 3 months. Isolated PBMC RNA provided the starting material for the TCR library. The CDR3 is made up of 16 amino acids. V was clipped by 7 bases and J by 2 bases, with 21 bases between them. Germline V gene sequence: CDR1 LNHDA, CDR2 SQIVND (reference sequence). With respect to this clonotype: Its antigen is still unknown.

The same data also went into a second study, on T cells in Graves' hyperthyroidism and ophthalmopathy. That study adds: Lactation, pregnancy, other autoimmune disease or uncontrolled infection led to exclusion of patients. With the HTBI primer set, the TCR CDR3 went through a first round of RT-PCR.

This specimen was peripheral blood mononuclear cells (PBMCs), taken at new diagnosis, from a patient treated with antithyroid drugs. The chain recombines TRBV19 with TRBJ2-7; D is unresolved. The sequence came from a woman aged 45 to 65 with Graves disease. CDR3 protein: CASTSGDTQKTYEQYF. The CDR3 coding sequence is TGTGCCAGTACATCCGGCGACACCCAAAAAACCTACGAGCAGTACTTC.